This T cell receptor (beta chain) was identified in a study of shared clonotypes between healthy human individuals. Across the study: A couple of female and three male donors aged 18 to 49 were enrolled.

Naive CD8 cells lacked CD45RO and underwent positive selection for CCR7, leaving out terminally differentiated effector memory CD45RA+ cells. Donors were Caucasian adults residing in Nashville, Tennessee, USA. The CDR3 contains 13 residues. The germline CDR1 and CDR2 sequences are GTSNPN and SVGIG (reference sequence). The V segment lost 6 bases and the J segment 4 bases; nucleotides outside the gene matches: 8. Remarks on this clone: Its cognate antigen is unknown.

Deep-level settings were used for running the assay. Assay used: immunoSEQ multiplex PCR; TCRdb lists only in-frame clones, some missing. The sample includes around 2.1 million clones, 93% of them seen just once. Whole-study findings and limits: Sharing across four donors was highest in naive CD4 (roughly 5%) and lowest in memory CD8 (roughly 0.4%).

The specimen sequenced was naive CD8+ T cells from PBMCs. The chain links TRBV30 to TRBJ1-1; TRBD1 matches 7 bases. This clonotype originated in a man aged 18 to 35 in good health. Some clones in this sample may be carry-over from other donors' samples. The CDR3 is CACVTGSGTEAFF. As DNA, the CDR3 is TGTGCCTGTGTGACAGGGAGTGGCACTGAAGCTTTCTTT. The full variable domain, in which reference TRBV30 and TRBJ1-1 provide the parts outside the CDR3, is SQTIHQWPATLVQPVGSPLSLECTVEGTSNPNLYWYRQAAGRGLQLLFYSVGIGQISSEVPQNLSASRPQDRQFILSSKKLLLSDSGFYLCACVTGSGTEAFFGQGTRLTVV.